Presented here are 13 T cell receptor beta chains from one specimen sequenced in a study of T cells in women clearing cervical HPV infection (dated by TCRdb to between 2017 and 2018). Libraries were prepared through the immunoSEQ multiplex PCR assay. Entries here come from immuneACCESS through TCRdb and include only in-frame sequences with V and J called. Some clones fail to appear in such tables; in the studies checked, an unresolved V gene covers under half of the shortfall, and the cause of the remainder is unknown. This sample's records show over 30,000 clones. Roughly 1.5% of the sample belongs to the ten largest clones. Material: blood buffy coat. Receptor source: a woman aged 18 to 75 with a cervical HPV16 infection that either progressed to CIN3+ or cleared (not recorded which).

Details on this clone: The read terminates 3 residues before the CDR3 end, so the remaining end is supplied by the germline J gene. The rearrangement uses TRBV28 and TRBJ1-1, with 12 bases aligning to TRBD1. The CDR3 loop spans 16 amino acids. With V trimmed by 2 bases and J by 0 bases, 1 base remained unmatched. From germline, CDR1 is MDHEN and CDR2 SYDVKM. CDR3: CASSLGTGGMNTEAFF. The part of the CDR3 DNA that was read is TGTGCCAGCAGTTTAGGGACAGGGGGCATGAACACTGAA.

The part of the CDR3 DNA that was read is TGTGCCAGCAGTTACCCAGGGGGGAGCTCCTACGAG. It specifies CASSYPGGSSYE. The complete CDR3 sequence is CASSYPGGSSYEQYF. The rearrangement joins TRBV6-2 or TRBV6-3 to TRBJ2-7; D perhaps matches TRBD1 (7 bases). The DNA ends 3 residues before the CDR3 does, and the rest of the CDR3 is filled in from the germline J gene. Trimming removed 2 bases at V and 0 bases at J, with 11 bases between. CDR1 and CDR2 (germline): MNHEY, SVGEGT. The CDR3 length is 15 residues.

Comments on this clone: The CDR3 goes on 3 residues after the read ends, and that part is filled in from the germline J gene. In the same sample, other DNA sequences code for this CDR3. The genes are TRBV18 and TRBJ2-1, with 14 bases identical to TRBD2. The length of the CDR3 is 18 residues. Losses at the gene ends were 3 bases for V and 0 bases for J; bases not matched to a gene: 4. Germline CDR1 KGHSH, CDR2 LQKENI. The CDR3 here is CASSPLTSGGASYNEQFF. The CDR3 bases that were read are TGTGCCAGCTCACCTCTGACTAGCGGGGGGGCCTCCTACAATGAG.

As for this clone: The DNA ends 3 residues before the CDR3 does, and the rest of the CDR3 is filled in from the germline J gene. The V call is TRBV7-9, the J call TRBJ2-3, with 7 positions matching TRBD2. Germline loops: CDR1 SEHNR, CDR2 FQNEAQ (reference sequence). This CDR3 is 13 amino acids long. The sequenced part of the CDR3 DNA is TGTGCCAGCAGCCCTCAGTGGCGGGAGACG. This codes for CASSPQWRET. The whole CDR3 region reads CASSPQWRETQYF.

The CDR3 sequence is CASSPLGGQETQYF. CDR3 DNA, as far as it was read: TGTGCCAGCAGCCCTCTAGGAGGCCAAGAGACC. The chain uses TRBV4-2 and TRBJ2-5, with a tentative D call TRBD2 (5 bases). The read stops 3 residues short of the end of the CDR3; the missing end is completed from the germline J gene. V lost 4 bases to trimming and J lost 1 base, with 10 bases between them. The CDR3 covers 14 residues. Germline CDR1 and CDR2: LGHNA and YNFKEQ.

A note on this clone: The sequence runs out 3 residues before the end of the CDR3; the remainder is reconstructed from the germline J gene. The rearrangement joins TRBV20-1 to TRBJ1-5; 8 bases map to TRBD1. The CDR3 sequence is 14 residues long. In germline, CDR1 is DFQATT, CDR2 SNEGSKA (reference sequence). V lost 6 bases to trimming and J lost 4 bases; unmatched junction nucleotides: 8. Incomplete CDR3 DNA: TGCAGTGCCCCCGGACAGGGTGCGAATCAGCCC. This gives the protein CSAPGQGANQP. The full CDR3 reads CSAPGQGANQPQHF.

As regards this clone: The read falls 3 residues short of the CDR3 end, and the missing part is taken from the germline J gene. The rearrangement joins TRBV20-1 to TRBJ1-2, with D tentatively TRBD1 (5 bases). The CDR3 totals 17 residues. CDR1 is DFQATT and CDR2 is SNEGSKA in the germline V gene (reference sequence). Here the CDR3 reads CSARTSGGTSSTDTYTF. The sequenced CDR3 bases are TGCAGTGCTAGGACTAGCGGGGGGACTTCTAGCACAGATACC.

Note on this clone: The CDR3 is cut off 3 residues early in the read; its end comes from the germline J gene. The gene calls are TRBV28 and TRBJ2-7; 7 bases map to TRBD2. The CDR3 extends over 18 amino acids. The V segment lost 3 bases and the J segment 0 bases; nucleotides outside the gene matches: 14. Per germline, CDR1 MDHEN and CDR2 SYDVKM. The CDR3 spells CASSFVSTPGGSSYEQYF. CDR3 bases read: TGTGCCAGCAGTTTCGTATCTACACCCGGGGGGAGCTCCTACGAG.

Concerning this clone itself: With the read ending 3 residues before the CDR3 end, the germline J gene is used to fill in that end. This chain links TRBV7-9 with TRBJ1-1, with D possibly TRBD1 on 5 matching bases. V was clipped by 4 bases and J by 0 bases, with 9 bases between them. Germline V gene sequence: CDR1 SEHNR, CDR2 FQNEAQ (reference sequence). CDR3 length: 14 residues. The CDR3 DNA, read in part, is TGTGCCAGCAGCTCACAGGCCTTGAACACTGAA. Protein sequence: CASSSQALNTE. The entire CDR3 reads CASSSQALNTEAFF. The full variable domain, completed using reference TRBV7-9 and TRBJ1-1, is DTGVSQNPRHKITKRGQNVTFRCDPISEHNRLYWYRQTLGQGPEFLTYFQNEAQLEKSRLLSDRFSAERPKGSFSTLEIQRTEQGDSAMYLCASSSQALNTEAFFGQGTRLTVV.

Worth noting for this clone: The observed sequence ends 3 residues before the CDR3 terminus, with the missing tail filled in from the germline J gene. The V gene is TRBV5-4, the J gene TRBJ2-5; 9 nucleotides agree with TRBD1. J was trimmed by 2 bases and V by 4 bases; bases with no gene match: 6. The CDR3 consists of 15 residues. The germline V gene encodes CDR1 SGHNT and CDR2 YYREEE (reference sequence). This CDR3 is CASSRAGTGQETQYF. The sequenced part of the CDR3 DNA is TGTGCCAGCAGCCGGGCCGGGACAGGGCAAGAGACC.

Details on this clone: The CDR3 extends 3 residues past the end of the read, so its final part is completed from the germline J gene. The chain recombines TRBV5-1 with TRBJ2-3, with TRBD2 matching over 13 bases. Germline V CDR1 and CDR2: SGHRS, YFSETQ. The CDR3 consists of 15 residues. CDR3 residues: CASSLDTGLAGTQYF. CDR3 bases read: TGCGCCAGCAGCTTGGATACGGGACTAGCGGGAACG.

As regards this clone: An end of the junction does not agree with germline; a read error may underlie this. The observed sequence ends 3 residues before the CDR3 terminus, with the missing tail filled in from the germline J gene. The chain is built from TRBV7-9 and TRBJ2-4; perhaps TRBD2 as D (6 bases). In germline, CDR1 is SEHNR, CDR2 FQNEAQ (reference sequence). The CDR3 extends over 15 amino acids. CDR3 bases read: TGTTCCAGCAGCTTAGATATAAGGACGGACTATGGT. It specifies CSSSLDIRTDYG. The entire CDR3 sequence reads CSSSLDIRTDYGQYF. Based on the CDR3 plus reference TRBV7-9 and TRBJ2-4, the full variable domain is DTGVSQNPRHKITKRGQNVTFRCDPISEHNRLYWYRQTLGQGPEFLTYFQNEAQLEKSRLLSDRFSAERPKGSFSTLEIQRTEQGDSAMYLCSSSLDIRTDYGQYFGAGTRLSVL.

Of note for this clone: The read ends 3 residues early relative to the CDR3; the germline J gene fills the gap. The gene calls are TRBV19 and TRBJ1-5; 9 nucleotides agree with TRBD1. The V and J ends lost 0 bases and 4 bases, in that order; junction bases with no gene match: 4. Germline CDR1 and CDR2: LNHDA and SQIVND (reference sequence). The CDR3 sequence is 16 residues long. The CDR3 bases that were read are TGTGCCAGTAGTATAGAGGGGACAGGGAAGAATCAGCCC. Amino acids: CASSIEGTGKNQP. The whole CDR3 sequence is CASSIEGTGKNQPQHF.